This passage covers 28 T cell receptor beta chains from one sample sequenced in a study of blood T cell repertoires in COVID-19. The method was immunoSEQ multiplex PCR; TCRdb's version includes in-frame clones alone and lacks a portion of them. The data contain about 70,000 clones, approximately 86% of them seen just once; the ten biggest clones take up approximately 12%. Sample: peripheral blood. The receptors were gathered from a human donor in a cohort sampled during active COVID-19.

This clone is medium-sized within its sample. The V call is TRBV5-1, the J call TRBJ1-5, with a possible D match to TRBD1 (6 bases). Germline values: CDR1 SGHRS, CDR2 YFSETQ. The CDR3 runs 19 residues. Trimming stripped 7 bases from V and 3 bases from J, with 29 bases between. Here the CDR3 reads CASRTSARQDPRPNQPQHF. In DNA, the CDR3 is TGCGCCAGCCGCACCTCAGCTAGACAGGACCCGAGACCCAATCAGCCCCAGCATTTT.

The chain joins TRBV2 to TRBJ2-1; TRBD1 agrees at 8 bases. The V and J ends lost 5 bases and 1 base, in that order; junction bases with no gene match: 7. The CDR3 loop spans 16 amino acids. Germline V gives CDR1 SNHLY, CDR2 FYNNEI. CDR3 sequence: CASSPTNRGSYNEQFF. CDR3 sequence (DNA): TGTGCCAGCAGTCCCACGAACAGGGGGTCCTACAATGAGCAGTTCTTC.

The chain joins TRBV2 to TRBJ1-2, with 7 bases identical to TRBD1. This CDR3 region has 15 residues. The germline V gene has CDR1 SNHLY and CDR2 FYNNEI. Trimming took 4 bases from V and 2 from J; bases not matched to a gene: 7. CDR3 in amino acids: CASSGGQAFNYGYTF. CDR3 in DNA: TGTGCCAGCAGTGGCGGACAGGCCTTCAACTATGGCTACACCTTC.

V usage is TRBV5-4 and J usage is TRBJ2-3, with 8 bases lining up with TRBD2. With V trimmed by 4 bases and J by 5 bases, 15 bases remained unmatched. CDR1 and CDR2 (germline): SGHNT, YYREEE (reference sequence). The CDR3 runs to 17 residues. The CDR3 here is CASSGSIGRGGKDTQYF. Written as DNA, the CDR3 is TGTGCCAGCAGCGGATCGATCGGACGGGGGGGGAAAGATACGCAGTATTTT. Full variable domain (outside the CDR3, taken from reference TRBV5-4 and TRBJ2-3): ETGVTQSPTHLIKTRGQQVTLRCSSQSGHNTVSWYQQALGQGPQFIFQYYREEENGRGNFPPRFSGLQFPNYSSELNVNALELDDSALYLCASSGSIGRGGKDTQYFGPGTRLTVL.

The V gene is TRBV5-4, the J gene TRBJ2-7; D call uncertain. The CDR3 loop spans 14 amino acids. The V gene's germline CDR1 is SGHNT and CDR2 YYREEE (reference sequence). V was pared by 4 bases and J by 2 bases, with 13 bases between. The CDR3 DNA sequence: TGTGCCAGCAGCCAGAGTGAGACACCCTACGAGCAGTACTTC. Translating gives CASSQSETPYEQYF.

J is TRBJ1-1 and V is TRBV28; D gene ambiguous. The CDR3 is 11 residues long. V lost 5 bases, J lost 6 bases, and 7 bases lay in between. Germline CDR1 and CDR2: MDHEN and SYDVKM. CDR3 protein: CASSARAEAFF. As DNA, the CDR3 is TGTGCCAGCAGTGCGAGGGCTGAAGCTTTCTTT.

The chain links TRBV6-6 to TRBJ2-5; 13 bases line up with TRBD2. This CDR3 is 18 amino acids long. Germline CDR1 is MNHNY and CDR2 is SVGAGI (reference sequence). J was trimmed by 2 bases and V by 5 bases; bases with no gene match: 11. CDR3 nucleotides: TGTGCCAGCAGTCCCCTAACCGGACTAGCGGGGGTACAAGAGACCCAGTACTTC. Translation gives CASSPLTGLAGVQETQYF.

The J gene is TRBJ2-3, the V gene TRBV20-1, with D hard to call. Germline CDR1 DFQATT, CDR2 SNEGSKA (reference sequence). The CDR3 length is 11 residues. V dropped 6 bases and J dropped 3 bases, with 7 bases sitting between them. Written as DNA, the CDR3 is TGCAGTGCGCTCGGGACAGATACGCAGTATTTT. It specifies CSALGTDTQYF.

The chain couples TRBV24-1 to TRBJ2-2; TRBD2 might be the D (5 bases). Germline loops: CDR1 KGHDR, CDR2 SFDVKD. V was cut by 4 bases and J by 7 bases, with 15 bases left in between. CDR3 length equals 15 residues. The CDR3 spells CATSDPGLEDGELFF. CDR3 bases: TGTGCCACCAGTGACCCCGGCTTGGAGGACGGGGAGCTGTTTTTT.

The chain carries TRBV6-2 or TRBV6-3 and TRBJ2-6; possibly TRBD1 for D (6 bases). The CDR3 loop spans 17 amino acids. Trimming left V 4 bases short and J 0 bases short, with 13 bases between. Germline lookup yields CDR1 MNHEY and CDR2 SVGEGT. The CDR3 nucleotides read TGTGCCAGCAGTTCCCACAGGGAAGCCTCTGGGGCCAACGTCCTGACTTTC. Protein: CASSSHREASGANVLTF.

For the CDR3, the DNA is TGTGCCAGCAGCGTAGTTGAGAGGAGCACAGATACGCAGTATTTT. This codes for CASSVVERSTDTQYF. This chain links TRBV9 with TRBJ2-3; D unresolved. The CDR3 covers 15 residues. V was trimmed by 0 bases and J by 0 bases, leaving 8 bases between them. Germline V gives CDR1 SGDLS, CDR2 YYNGEE.

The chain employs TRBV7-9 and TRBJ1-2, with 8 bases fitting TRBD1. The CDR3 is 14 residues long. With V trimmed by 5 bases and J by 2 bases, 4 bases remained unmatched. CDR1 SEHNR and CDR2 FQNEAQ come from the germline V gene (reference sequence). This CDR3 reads CASSIQGGNYGYTF. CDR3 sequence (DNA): TGTGCCAGCAGCATACAGGGGGGCAACTATGGCTACACCTTC.

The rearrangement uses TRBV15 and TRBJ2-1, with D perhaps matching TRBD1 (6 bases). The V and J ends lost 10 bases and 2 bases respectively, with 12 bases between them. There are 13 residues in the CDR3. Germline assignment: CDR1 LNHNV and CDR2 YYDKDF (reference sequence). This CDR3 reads CASARGAYNEQFF. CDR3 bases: TGTGCCAGCGCCAGGGGCGCCTACAATGAGCAGTTCTTC.

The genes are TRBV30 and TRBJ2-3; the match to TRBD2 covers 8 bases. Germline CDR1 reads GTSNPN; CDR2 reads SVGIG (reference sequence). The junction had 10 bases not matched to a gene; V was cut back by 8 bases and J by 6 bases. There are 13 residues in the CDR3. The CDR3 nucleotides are TGTGCCACACCACGGGGGGGTGGCGATACGCAGTATTTT. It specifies CATPRGGGDTQYF.

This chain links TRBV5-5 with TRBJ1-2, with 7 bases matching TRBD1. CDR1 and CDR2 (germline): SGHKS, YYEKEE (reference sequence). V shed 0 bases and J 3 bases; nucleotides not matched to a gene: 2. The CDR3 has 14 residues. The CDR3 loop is CASSLAGQDYGYTF. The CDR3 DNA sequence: TGTGCCAGCAGCTTGGCCGGACAGGACTATGGCTACACCTTC. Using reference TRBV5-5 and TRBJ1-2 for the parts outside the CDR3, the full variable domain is DAGVTQSPTHLIKTRGQQVTLRCSPISGHKSVSWYQQVLGQGPQFIFQYYEKEERGRGNFPDRFSARQFPNYSSELNVNALLLGDSALYLCASSLAGQDYGYTFGSGTRLTVV.

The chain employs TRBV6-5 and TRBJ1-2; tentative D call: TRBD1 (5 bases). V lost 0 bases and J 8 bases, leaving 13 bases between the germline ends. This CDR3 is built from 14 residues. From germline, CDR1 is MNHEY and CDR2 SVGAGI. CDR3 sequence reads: CASSYSEGVRGYTF. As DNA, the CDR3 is TGTGCCAGCAGTTACTCGGAAGGGGTGCGGGGCTACACCTTC.

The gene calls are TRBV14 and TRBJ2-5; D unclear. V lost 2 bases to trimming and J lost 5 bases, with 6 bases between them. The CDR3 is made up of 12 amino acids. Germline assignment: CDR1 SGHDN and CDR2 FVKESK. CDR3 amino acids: CASSQSRETQYF. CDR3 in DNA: TGTGCCAGCAGCCAATCCCGGGAGACCCAGTACTTC.

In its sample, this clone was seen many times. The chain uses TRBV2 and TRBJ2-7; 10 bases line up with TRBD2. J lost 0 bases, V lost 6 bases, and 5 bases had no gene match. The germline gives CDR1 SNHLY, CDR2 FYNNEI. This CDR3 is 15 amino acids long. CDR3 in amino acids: CASRLAGALSYEQYF. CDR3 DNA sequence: TGTGCCAGCAGGCTAGCGGGGGCCCTCTCCTACGAGCAGTACTTC.

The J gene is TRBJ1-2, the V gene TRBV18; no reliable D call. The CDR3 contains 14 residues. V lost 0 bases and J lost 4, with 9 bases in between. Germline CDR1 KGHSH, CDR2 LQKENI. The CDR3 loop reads CASSPPPGSYGYTF. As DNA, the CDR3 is TGTGCCAGCTCACCACCTCCGGGAAGCTATGGCTACACCTTC.

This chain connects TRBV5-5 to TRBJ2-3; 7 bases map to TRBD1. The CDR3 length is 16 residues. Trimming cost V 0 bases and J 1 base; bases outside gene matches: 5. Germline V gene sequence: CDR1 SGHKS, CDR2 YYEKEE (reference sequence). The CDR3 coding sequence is TGTGCCAGCAGCTTGGTCCTAGGGGGCGGCACAGATACGCAGTATTTT. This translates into CASSLVLGGGTDTQYF.

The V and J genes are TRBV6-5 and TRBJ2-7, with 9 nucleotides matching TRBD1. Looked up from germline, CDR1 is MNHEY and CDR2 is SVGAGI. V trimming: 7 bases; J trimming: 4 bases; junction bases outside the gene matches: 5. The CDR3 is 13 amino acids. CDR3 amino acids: CASTRTGAYEQYF. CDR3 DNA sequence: TGTGCCAGCACCCGGACAGGGGCGTACGAGCAGTACTTC.

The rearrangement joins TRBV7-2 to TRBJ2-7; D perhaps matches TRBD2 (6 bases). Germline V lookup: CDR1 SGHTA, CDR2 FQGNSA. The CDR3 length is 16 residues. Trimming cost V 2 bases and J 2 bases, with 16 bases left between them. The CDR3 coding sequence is TGTGCCAGCAGCTTATATAGATCGACTAGTCCCTACGAGCAGTACTTC. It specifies CASSLYRSTSPYEQYF.

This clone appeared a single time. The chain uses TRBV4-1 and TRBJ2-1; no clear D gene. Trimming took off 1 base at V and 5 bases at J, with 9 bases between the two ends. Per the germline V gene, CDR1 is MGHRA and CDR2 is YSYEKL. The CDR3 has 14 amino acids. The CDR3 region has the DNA TGCGCCAGCAGCCAAGCGCCCCCAGACAATGAGCAGTTCTTC. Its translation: CASSQAPPDNEQFF.

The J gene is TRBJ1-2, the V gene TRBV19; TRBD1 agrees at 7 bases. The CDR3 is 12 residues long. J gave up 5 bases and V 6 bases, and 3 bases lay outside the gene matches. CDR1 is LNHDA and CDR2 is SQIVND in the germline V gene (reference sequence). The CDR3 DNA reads TGTGCCAGTAGCACGGGACAGTATGGCTACACCTTC. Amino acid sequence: CASSTGQYGYTF.

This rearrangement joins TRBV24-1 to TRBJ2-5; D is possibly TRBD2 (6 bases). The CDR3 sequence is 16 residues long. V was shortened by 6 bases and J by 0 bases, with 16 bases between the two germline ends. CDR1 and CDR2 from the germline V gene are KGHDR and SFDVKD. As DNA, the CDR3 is TGTGCCACCAGTATTCATACGGCGGGAAACCAAGAGACCCAGTACTTC. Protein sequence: CATSIHTAGNQETQYF.

The CDR3 reads CASSFHSGTGGTDTQYF. CDR3 nucleotides: TGTGCCAGCAGCTTCCATTCCGGGACAGGGGGCACAGATACGCAGTATTTT. This chain uses TRBV5-4 with TRBJ2-3; TRBD1 aligns across 10 bases. V shed 2 bases and J 1 base; nucleotides not matched to a gene: 7. The germline CDR1 and CDR2 sequences are SGHNT and YYREEE (reference sequence). The CDR3 consists of 17 residues.

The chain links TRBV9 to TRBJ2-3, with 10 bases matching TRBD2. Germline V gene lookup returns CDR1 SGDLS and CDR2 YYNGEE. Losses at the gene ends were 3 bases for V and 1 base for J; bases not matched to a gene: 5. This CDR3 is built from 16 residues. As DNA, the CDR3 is TGTGCCAGCAGCGCGCTAGCGGGGGAGGGCACAGATACGCAGTATTTT. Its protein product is CASSALAGEGTDTQYF.

This chain's CDR3 is CASGLGTVHYEQYF. The CDR3 DNA reads as TGTGCTAGTGGTTTGGGGACAGTTCACTACGAGCAGTACTTC. The J gene is TRBJ2-7, the V gene TRBV12-5; D might be TRBD1 (6 bases). Germline V CDR1 and CDR2: LGHNT, FRNRAP. The length of the CDR3 is 14 residues. Trimming shortened V by 1 base and J by 3 bases, and 10 bases separated the two germline ends.